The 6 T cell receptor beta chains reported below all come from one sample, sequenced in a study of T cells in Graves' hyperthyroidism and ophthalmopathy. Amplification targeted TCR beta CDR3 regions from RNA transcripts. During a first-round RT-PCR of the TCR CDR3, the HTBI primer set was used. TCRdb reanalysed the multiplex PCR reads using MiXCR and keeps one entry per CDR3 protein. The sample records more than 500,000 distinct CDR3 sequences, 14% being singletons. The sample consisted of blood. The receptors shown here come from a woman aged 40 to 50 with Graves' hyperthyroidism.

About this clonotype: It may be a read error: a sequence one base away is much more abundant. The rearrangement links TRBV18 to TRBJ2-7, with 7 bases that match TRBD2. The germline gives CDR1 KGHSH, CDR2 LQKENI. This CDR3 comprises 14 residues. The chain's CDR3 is CACSPTSEAVVQYF. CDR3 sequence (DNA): TGTGCCTGCTCACCCACTAGCGAAGCCGTTGTGCAGTACTTC.

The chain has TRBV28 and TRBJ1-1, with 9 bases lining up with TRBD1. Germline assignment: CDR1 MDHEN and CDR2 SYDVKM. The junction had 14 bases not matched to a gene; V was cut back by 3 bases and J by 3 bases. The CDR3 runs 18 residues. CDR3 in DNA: TGTGCCAGCAGTTTGGGGTTCGGGACAGGGATCCCGGACACTGAAGCTTTCTTT. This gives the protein CASSLGFGTGIPDTEAFF. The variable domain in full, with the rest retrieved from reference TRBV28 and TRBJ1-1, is DVKVTQSSRYLVKRTGEKVFLECVQDMDHENMFWYRQDPGLGLRLIYFSYDVKMKEKGDIPEGYSVSREKKERFSLILESASTNQTSMYLCASSLGFGTGIPDTEAFFGQGTRLTVV.

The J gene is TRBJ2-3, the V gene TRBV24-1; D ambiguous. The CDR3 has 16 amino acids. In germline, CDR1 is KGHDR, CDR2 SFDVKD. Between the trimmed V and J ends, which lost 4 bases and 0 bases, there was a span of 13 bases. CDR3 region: CATSDRVSPSTDTQYF. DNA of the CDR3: TGTGCCACCAGTGACCGAGTAAGCCCAAGCACAGATACGCAGTATTTT.

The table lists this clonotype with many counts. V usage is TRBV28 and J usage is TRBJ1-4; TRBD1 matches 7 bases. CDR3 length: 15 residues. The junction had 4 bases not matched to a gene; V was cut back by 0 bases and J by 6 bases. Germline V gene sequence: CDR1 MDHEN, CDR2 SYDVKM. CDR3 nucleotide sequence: TGTGCCAGCAGTTTATGGTCAGGGGGGGATGAAAAACTGTTTTTT. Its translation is CASSLWSGGDEKLFF.

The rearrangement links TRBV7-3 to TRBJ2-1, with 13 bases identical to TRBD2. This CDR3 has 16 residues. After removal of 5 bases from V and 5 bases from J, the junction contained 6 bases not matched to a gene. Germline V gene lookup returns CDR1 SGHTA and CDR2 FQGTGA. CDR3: CASSRTSGSGHNEQFF. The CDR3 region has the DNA TGTGCCAGCAGCAGGACTAGCGGGAGCGGGCACAATGAGCAGTTCTTC.

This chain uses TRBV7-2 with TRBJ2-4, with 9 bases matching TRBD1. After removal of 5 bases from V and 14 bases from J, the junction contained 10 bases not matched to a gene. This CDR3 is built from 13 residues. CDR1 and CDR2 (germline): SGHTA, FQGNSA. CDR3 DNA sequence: TGTGCCAGCAGCCAAAAAGAAGGACAGGGGAAGTACTTC. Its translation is CASSQKEGQGKYF.